Below, one T cell receptor (beta chain) is given with its context. Its antigen target is currently unknown. There are no base qualities to consult, and no much larger clone falls within one base. Taken from cysteine to phenylalanine, the CDR3 has 12 residues. Of the read, only the CDR3 DNA is kept; its 36 bases are in frame from base 1. V is clipped by 6 bases and J by 7 bases, and the sequence between their germline boundaries is 9 bases long. The CDR1 and CDR2 encoded by the germline V gene are MNHEY and SVGAGI. TCRbeta CDR3 regions were amplified from genomic DNA using the immunoSEQ Assay, a bias-controlled multiplex PCR. Processing in the source paper ran as follows. The number of nucleated cells in each sample was estimated by amplification of reference gene primers within the assay. To quantify the absolute abundance of each unique TCRbeta CDR3 rearrangement, sequence reads were collapsed and filtered. For each sample, productive Simpson clonality was calculated as the square root of Simpson's diversity index across productive rearrangements. TCRdb holds this immuneACCESS table with in-frame rearrangements only. Some clones are missing; in checked studies, unresolved V genes explain under half, and the rest has no known cause. D and trimming come from the DNA, and the V and J calls and clone size come from that table. The sample table holds around 130,000 clones, of which over 85% were seen once. Roughly 4.5% of the sample is in the top ten clones.

The data were obtained in a study of blood T cell repertoires in COVID-19 (dated by TCRdb to about 2020). Looking at the study overall: The collaborator samples originated in the United States, Italy and Spain and spanned the acute and convalescent phases of COVID-19. Sample metadata almost always included a de-identified subject ID, COVID-19 status, age in years and sex. Deeply sampled blood TCRbeta repertoires from subjects exposed to, actively infected with, or recovered from COVID-19 were included in the dataset. The material from the prospective study consisted of cDNA or gDNA derived from T cells, B-cell-depleted T cells, or PBMCs. The samples were drawn from the first 160 participants of the ongoing ImmuneRACE study and from some 1,300 subjects provided by 6 global collaborators. The repertoires were made available in a free public database intended to serve as a resource for research on the immune response to SARS-CoV-2. Where available, HLA class I and class II types were taken from metadata supplied by the sample provider and were not determined by assay-based typing.

In Seattle, one collaborating source enrolled patients while the infection was active and tracked those patients longitudinally over the course of disease. Whole blood was collected in K2EDTA tubes by collaborating institutions according to the institutions' own protocols. For TCRbeta analysis, collaborators shipped samples in one of three forms: frozen whole blood, isolated PBMCs, or DNA extracted from either of those sample types. The full study reports these points: The quantity of clinical and demographic metadata differed by source and by participant and was supplied without curation.

Sequencing was done on a sample of peripheral blood. The chain joins TRBV6-5 to TRBJ2-2; the D segment could be TRBD1, given 6 matching bases. The sequence was obtained from a man aged 55 to 69 with COVID-19, enrolled during active disease. The CDR3 in this case is CASRPGDGELFF. The DNA sequence follows: TGTGCCAGCAGACCAGGGGACGGGGAGCTGTTTTTT.